This TCR beta chain was recovered during a study of pediatric ulcerative colitis. Clones were sequenced by immunoSEQ multiplex PCR, and TCRdb holds only the in-frame ones, with some missing. Among 17,000 or so clones, 65% to 75% were seen once, and the ten largest hold about 3.4%. Study results and caveats: No controls had the two rectal clonotypes shared by ulcerative colitis patients.

On this clone itself: Its antigen remains unknown.

This CDR3 has 16 amino acids. V was cut by 2 bases and J by 4 bases, with 17 bases left in between. Germline V lookup: CDR1 SNHLY, CDR2 FYNNEI. One to two pinch biopsies were taken from the rectum during colonoscopy. The J gene is TRBJ1-2, the V gene TRBV2, with TRBD1 as a possible D gene (6 bases). This receptor was obtained from a girl aged 5 to 17 with moderate ulcerative colitis. Material for sequencing was gut tissue. DNA for the CDR3: TGTGCCAGCAGTGAAAGGGCGCAGGGGTCTCGCTATGGCTACACCTTC. The encoded protein is CASSERAQGSRYGYTF.